Sequencing of this T cell receptor beta chain was carried out in a study of blood T cell repertoires in COVID-19. At the level of the study: Some COVID-19 samples were acute and others convalescent; all came from the United States, Italy and Spain. PBMCs, B-cell-depleted T cells, or T cells were the source of the cDNA or gDNA that made up the material.

Seattle enrolled patients during active infection and tracked them longitudinally. Produced via immunoSEQ multiplex PCR; TCRdb's table is partial and in-frame only. The repertoire holds 75,000 to 95,000 clones, with about 78% as singletons. The material sequenced was peripheral blood. The TCR sequence derives from a man aged 60 to 69 with COVID-19, enrolled during active disease.

The CDR3 is CASSQGSTDTQYF. CDR3 bases: TGTGCCAGCAGTCAGGGGTCCACAGATACGCAGTATTTT. This chain connects TRBV6-6 to TRBJ2-3, with D maybe TRBD1 (6 bases). CDR1 is MNHNY, CDR2 SVGAGI, per germline (reference sequence). Trimming shortened V by 5 bases and J by 2 bases, and 8 bases separated the two germline ends. The CDR3 runs to 13 residues.